This is a list of T cell receptor beta chains from one sample in a study of cytomegalovirus exposure and HLA in healthy donors. Sequencing was performed with immunoSEQ multiplex PCR; in TCRdb, only in-frame clones are kept and a portion is missing. This table holds about 200,000 clones. The sequenced sample consisted of PBMCs. The receptors here all came from a boy between 10 and 17 years old in good health and CMV-seronegative. The CDR3 runs from the conserved cysteine through the conserved F or W. The D gene is left open where the match is weak.

D,J,V,DNA,CDR3
TRBD1,TRBJ1-1,TRBV27,TGTGCCAGCAGCTCCGGACAGGGGTTGAACACTGAAGCTTTCTTT,CASSSGQGLNTEAFF
TRBD1,TRBJ1-3,TRBV6-1,TGTGCCAGCACCGTCCCGGGACAGGGAAACACCATATATTTT,CASTVPGQGNTIYF
TRBD1,TRBJ2-7,TRBV4-1,TGCGCCAGCAGCCAAGATAGGACAGGGCGTGAGCAGTACTTC,CASSQDRTGREQYF
TRBD2,TRBJ2-5,TRBV5-1,TGCGCCAGCACCTCGGGGGGGGGCCCACAAGAGACCCAGTACTTC,CASTSGGGPQETQYF
.,TRBJ1-5,TRBV19,TGTGCCAGTAGTAGAAGGCAGGGGAACATGGGCAATCAGCCCCAGCATTTT,CASSRRQGNMGNQPQHF
TRBD1,TRBJ1-2,TRBV5-1,TGCGCCAGCAGCATCGGACAGGGGGCGCTTGGCTACACCTTC,CASSIGQGALGYTF
.,TRBJ2-3,TRBV5-1,TGCGCCACCCCCCTCCGGCAGGGGAGCACAGATACGCAGTATTTT,CATPLRQGSTDTQYF
.,TRBJ2-7,TRBV11-1,TGTGCCAGCCCTGCAGGGGTATCCTACGAGCAGTACTTC,CASPAGVSYEQYF
TRBD2,TRBJ2-1,TRBV4-1,TGCGCCAGCAGCCCGCGTACTAGCGGGGGGGCATATGAGCAGTTCTTC,CASSPRTSGGAYEQFF
TRBD2,TRBJ2-1,TRBV7-9,TGTGCCAGCAGCCCGGGGACTAGCGGTTGGTTGGGTAATGAGCAGTTCTTC,CASSPGTSGWLGNEQFF
TRBD1,TRBJ2-2,TRBV19,TGTGCCAGTAATTTACCGGGACAGGGAAACACCGGGGAGCTGTTTTTT,CASNLPGQGNTGELFF
TRBD2,TRBJ2-7,TRBV29-1,TGCAGCGTTGGGGGGGGTGCCTACGAGCAGTACTTC,CSVGGGAYEQYF
TRBD2,TRBJ2-1,TRBV7-8,TGTGCCAGCAGCTTCGGGGGGGCCATCAATGAGCAGTTCTTC,CASSFGGAINEQFF
.,TRBJ2-2,TRBV10-3,TGTGCCATCAGTGAGTCGATTCGGGGAGGAGGCACCGGGGAGCTGTTTTTT,CAISESIRGGGTGELFF
TRBD1,TRBJ2-7,TRBV11-3,TGTGCCAGCATCAATTTGATGGGACAGCGCCTTTACGAGCAGTACTTC,CASINLMGQRLYEQYF
.,TRBJ1-1,TRBV6-6,TGTGCCAGCAGACGAACAAGCGAATCGAACACTGAAGCTTTCTTT,CASRRTSESNTEAFF
TRBD2,TRBJ2-3,TRBV9,TGTGCCAGCAGCGTAGCCGGGCGGGGGGGTAGCACAGATACGCAGTATTTT,CASSVAGRGGSTDTQYF
TRBD1,TRBJ1-1,TRBV10-1,TGCGCCAGCAGTGGCTCACAGGGGGCAGGCACTGAAGCTTTCTTT,CASSGSQGAGTEAFF
.,TRBJ2-1,TRBV7-9,TGTGCCAGCAGCTTAGCAGGTCGGCAGGGCGGGGTTGAGCAGTTCTTC,CASSLAGRQGGVEQFF
TRBD1,TRBJ1-5,TRBV5-6,TGTGCCAGCAGCTTGGGCGGCAGGGGGCAGCCCCAGCATTTT,CASSLGGRGQPQHF
.,TRBJ1-2,TRBV4-1,TGCGCCAGCAGCCACGGGGATGGCTACACCTTC,CASSHGDGYTF